One sample yielded the 32 T cell receptor beta chains listed below, sequenced in a study of OX40 agonist ivuxolimab in advanced cancers. Measured with immunoSEQ multiplex PCR; TCRdb has only the in-frame clones, and not every one. The repertoire includes around 140,000 clones, 85% to 95% of them detected once, and 1% sits in the top ten. The input for sequencing was CD4+ or CD8+ T cells sorted from blood, taken in a trial of the OX40 agonist ivuxolimab. These TCRs come from an adult with an advanced solid tumor such as melanoma, head and neck, liver or kidney cancer.

V usage is TRBV19 and J usage is TRBJ2-5; 7 positions agree with TRBD2. The CDR3 is made up of 13 amino acids. The V and J ends lost 4 bases and 5 bases, in that order; junction bases with no gene match: 4. Germline loops: CDR1 LNHDA, CDR2 SQIVND (reference sequence). CDR3 nucleotide sequence: TGTGCCAGTAGTACGGGGGAGGGGGAGACCCAGTACTTC. As protein: CASSTGEGETQYF.

This clone was detected only once. The chain employs TRBV10-3 and TRBJ1-1; the match to TRBD1 covers 8 bases. This CDR3 comprises 14 residues. With 6 bases clipped from V and 5 bases from J, the junction kept 8 bases outside the gene matches. Germline CDR1 is ENHRY and CDR2 is SYGVKD. The CDR3: CAISPRGRETEAFF. Written as DNA, the CDR3 is TGTGCCATCAGCCCCAGGGGGCGCGAGACTGAAGCTTTCTTT.

The rearrangement uses TRBV27 and TRBJ2-7; 11 bases agree with TRBD1. V lost 7 bases, J lost 4 bases, and 9 bases stayed unmatched. This CDR3 has 15 residues. Germline-derived CDR1 and CDR2 are MNHEY and SMNVEV (reference sequence). CDR3 sequence: CASILSGTGGYEQYF. CDR3 in DNA: TGTGCCAGCATCCTTTCCGGGACAGGGGGTTACGAGCAGTACTTC.

Comments on this clone: Germline is not matched at one junction end, which may reflect a read error. The chain employs TRBV27 and TRBJ2-7; 10 positions match TRBD1. From germline, CDR1 is MNHEY and CDR2 SMNVEV (reference sequence). This CDR3 comprises 14 residues. DNA of the CDR3: TGTGCCAGCAGTTTGAGACAGGGGGCCTACGGGCAGTACTTC. It encodes CASSLRQGAYGQYF.

The J gene is TRBJ2-2, the V gene TRBV18; 13 nucleotides agree with TRBD2. The V segment lost 1 base and the J segment 0 bases; nucleotides outside the gene matches: 5. The germline V gene has CDR1 KGHSH and CDR2 LQKENI. The CDR3 consists of 19 residues. Written as DNA, the CDR3 is TGTGCCAGCTCACCACGACTAGCGGGGGGACCCGCGAACACCGGGGAGCTGTTTTTT. Translation gives CASSPRLAGGPANTGELFF.

This rearrangement joins TRBV10-3 to TRBJ2-7, with D perhaps given as TRBD1 or TRBD2 (5 bases each). V shed 3 bases and J shed 0 bases, with 9 bases lying between them. CDR1 is ENHRY and CDR2 is SYGVKD in the germline V gene. This CDR3 has 14 residues. CDR3 coding DNA: TGTGCCATCAGTGACGGGGCGGGCTCCTACGAGCAGTACTTC. Residues: CAISDGAGSYEQYF.

The chain employs TRBV11-2 and TRBJ2-2; 7 positions agree with TRBD1. Germline V CDR1 and CDR2: SGHAT, FQNNGV. The CDR3 is 14 residues long. After removal of 2 bases from V and 6 bases from J, the junction contained 3 bases not matched to a gene. The chain's CDR3 is CASSLRGGSGELFF. For the CDR3, the DNA is TGTGCCAGCAGCTTAAGAGGGGGCTCCGGGGAGCTGTTTTTT.

The V call is TRBV5-4, the J call TRBJ2-1; 7 bases agree with TRBD1. J was trimmed by 6 bases and V by 4 bases; bases with no gene match: 10. CDR1 SGHNT and CDR2 YYREEE come from the germline V gene (reference sequence). The CDR3 totals 15 residues. The chain's CDR3 is CASSVDRIRVNEQFF. The DNA for the CDR3 is TGTGCCAGCAGCGTGGACAGGATCCGGGTCAATGAGCAGTTCTTC.

The V and J genes are TRBV21-1 and TRBJ1-4; the table's D call, TRBD1, was not checked against the DNA. TRBV21-1 is labeled a pseudogene. This CDR3 has 18 residues. In DNA, the CDR3 is TGTGCCAGCAGCAAAGTGCAGGACAGGGTATTTGTTGGTGAAAAACTGTTTTTT. Encoded protein: CASSKVQDRVFVGEKLFF.

This chain uses TRBV5-4 with TRBJ2-7; 9 positions match TRBD1. V trimming: 4 bases; J trimming: 8 bases; junction bases outside the gene matches: 10. This CDR3 is built from 14 residues. The germline CDR1 and CDR2 sequences are SGHNT and YYREEE (reference sequence). The CDR3, as DNA: TGTGCCAGCAGCATGCGACAGGGGGTGGAACAGCAGTACTTC. Its protein is CASSMRQGVEQQYF.

This chain connects TRBV30 to TRBJ2-3; D unresolved. The CDR3 has 14 residues. Trimming pared 1 base from V and 5 bases from J, leaving 13 bases between. From germline, CDR1 is GTSNPN and CDR2 SVGIG (reference sequence). Here the CDR3 reads CAWSGPSPGDTQYF. CDR3 in DNA: TGTGCCTGGAGTGGCCCTTCCCCCGGAGATACGCAGTATTTT.

A few counts support this clone. The chain employs TRBV7-9 and TRBJ1-5; 7 bases align to TRBD1. Trimming cost V 4 bases and J 6 bases; bases outside gene matches: 9. The CDR3 sequence is 15 residues long. CDR1 and CDR2 (germline): SEHNR, FQNEAQ (reference sequence). CDR3 sequence (DNA): TGTGCCAGCAGCTCCTCCGAGACAGGGCTTCAGCCCCAGCATTTT. Residues: CASSSSETGLQPQHF.

The chain links TRBV7-2 to TRBJ2-1; no clear D. The CDR3 covers 13 residues. Trimming shortened V by 1 base and J by 5 bases, and 6 bases separated the two germline ends. The V gene's germline CDR1 is SGHTA and CDR2 FQGNSA. The CDR3 DNA reads as TGTGCCAGCAGCTTAGACTGGAACAATGAGCAGTTCTTC. Translation gives CASSLDWNNEQFF.

The chain uses TRBV7-2 and TRBJ1-5; 9 bases are shared with TRBD1. V shed 5 bases, J shed 7 bases, and the junction held 9 bases outside the gene matches. The CDR3 covers 15 residues. Germline V gene sequence: CDR1 SGHTA, CDR2 FQGNSA. This CDR3 is CASSIGTGLGQPQHF. DNA for the CDR3: TGTGCCAGCAGCATAGGGACAGGGTTAGGGCAGCCCCAGCATTTT.

The V and J genes are TRBV25-1 and TRBJ1-6, with D unresolved. Germline values: CDR1 MGHDK, CDR2 SYGVNS. V dropped 2 bases and J dropped 9 bases, with 5 bases sitting between them. The CDR3 is made up of 12 amino acids. The CDR3 is CASSEGVSPLHF. CDR3 in DNA: TGTGCCAGCAGTGAAGGGGTTTCACCCCTCCACTTT. The whole variable domain, filled in from reference TRBV25-1 and TRBJ1-6, reads EADIYQTPRYLVIGTGKKITLECSQTMGHDKMYWYQQDPGMELHLIHYSYGVNSTEKGDLSSESTVSRIRTEHFPLTLESARPSHTSQYLCASSEGVSPLHFGNGTRLTVT.

This chain connects TRBV11-2 to TRBJ2-5; 9 bases are shared with TRBD1. This CDR3 comprises 14 residues. Looked up from germline, CDR1 is SGHAT and CDR2 is FQNNGV. Trimming cost V 5 bases and J 5 bases; bases outside gene matches: 6. CDR3 sequence: CASSADRGRETQYF. In nucleotides, the CDR3 is TGTGCCAGCAGCGCCGACAGGGGGAGGGAGACCCAGTACTTC.

The CDR3 region is CASSLVSRHTGELFF. As DNA, the CDR3 is TGTGCCAGCAGCTTAGTCAGTCGACACACCGGGGAGCTGTTTTTT. The chain has TRBV11-2 and TRBJ2-2; D remains ambiguous. The CDR3 covers 15 residues. Germline-derived CDR1 and CDR2 are SGHAT and FQNNGV. Trimming removed 1 base from V and 3 bases from J, with 9 bases in between.

The J gene is TRBJ2-1, the V gene TRBV2, with D perhaps TRBD1 or TRBD2 (6 bases each). This CDR3 region has 16 residues. CDR1 and CDR2 (germline): SNHLY, FYNNEI. V lost 7 bases, J lost 9 bases, and 25 bases lay in between. CDR3 bases: TGTGCCAGCATCGAGGGGGGAGCAATGGTTACTGGTGAGCAGTTCTTC. Its translation is CASIEGGAMVTGEQFF.

The chain employs TRBV19 and TRBJ2-7, with D uncertain. The CDR3 consists of 13 residues. The germline gives CDR1 LNHDA, CDR2 SQIVND (reference sequence). V was trimmed by 7 bases and J by 0 bases, leaving 10 bases between them. The CDR3 coding sequence is TGTGCCAGTACCCCGGGCCACTCCTACGAGCAGTACTTC. Its translation: CASTPGHSYEQYF.

The rearrangement joins TRBV2 to TRBJ1-1; D possibly corresponds to TRBD1 (5 bases). Germline V gene data show CDR1 as SNHLY and CDR2 as FYNNEI. V shed 6 bases and J shed 12 bases, with 14 bases lying between them. CDR3 length equals 11 residues. CDR3 region: CASRVGERTFF. The CDR3 nucleotides read TGTGCCAGCAGGGTAGGGGAACGGACTTTCTTT.

This clone appeared a single time. The V and J genes are TRBV5-1 and TRBJ2-7, with D unclear. Germline lookup yields CDR1 SGHRS and CDR2 YFSETQ. The CDR3 is 11 amino acids. The V and J ends lost 0 bases and 7 bases respectively, with 5 bases between them. The CDR3 bases are TGCGCCAGCAGCTTGGATCGGGAGCAGTACTTC. Translating gives CASSLDREQYF.

This sequence joins TRBV25-1 and TRBJ1-2, with TRBD1 as a possible D gene (5 bases). The CDR3 has 15 amino acids. CDR1 MGHDK and CDR2 SYGVNS come from the germline V gene. V was clipped by 1 base and J by 8 bases, with 17 bases between them. CDR3 coding DNA: TGTGCCAGCAGTGAATCCGGCAGGGCAGTATCCGGCTACACCTTC. It is translated as CASSESGRAVSGYTF.

V and J are TRBV18 and TRBJ1-5; D is perhaps TRBD1 (6 bases). Germline V gene sequence: CDR1 KGHSH, CDR2 LQKENI. V dropped 4 bases and J dropped 8 bases, with 18 bases sitting between them. The CDR3 has 15 residues. The CDR3 is CASSHEDVRGKPQHF. The CDR3 DNA follows: TGTGCCAGCTCACATGAGGACGTCAGGGGAAAGCCCCAGCATTTT.

The rearrangement links TRBV9 to TRBJ2-1, with D hard to call. V lost 0 bases and J 0 bases, leaving 4 bases between the germline ends. The CDR3 length is 14 residues. The germline V gene has CDR1 SGDLS and CDR2 YYNGEE. In nucleotides, the CDR3 is TGTGCCAGCAGCGTAGAACACTCCTACAATGAGCAGTTCTTC. This gives the protein CASSVEHSYNEQFF.

V usage is TRBV7-2 and J usage is TRBJ2-7; no clear D. CDR1 and CDR2 from the germline V gene are SGHTA and FQGNSA. V was trimmed by 4 bases and J by 4 bases, leaving 5 bases between them. The CDR3 sequence is 11 residues long. The DNA of the CDR3 is TGTGCCAGCAGCTACTATTACGAGCAGTACTTC. Translation gives CASSYYYEQYF.

J is TRBJ2-7 and V is TRBV20-1, with D unresolved. The CDR3 is 11 residues long. The V end lost 0 bases, the J end lost 10 bases, and 10 bases lay between the germline ends. Germline V CDR1 and CDR2: DFQATT, SNEGSKA (reference sequence). CDR3 DNA: TGCAGTGCTAGAGATGCTTATCGTCAGTACTTC. Protein product: CSARDAYRQYF.

The chain is built from TRBV14 and TRBJ2-3; D remains unclear. CDR1 SGHDN and CDR2 FVKESK come from the germline V gene. V was pared by 2 bases and J by 0 bases, with 9 bases between. The CDR3 spans 15 residues. The CDR3 DNA sequence: TGTGCCAGCAGCCAAAACCCCGCTAGCACAGATACGCAGTATTTT. The encoded protein is CASSQNPASTDTQYF.

The CDR3 DNA reads as TGTGCCAGCAGCAAAGGGTTTAATGCTTGGCGGGGAAAAGGCTACACCTTC. This codes for CASSKGFNAWRGKGYTF. The chain recombines TRBV21-1 with TRBJ1-2. TRBV21-1 is marked as a pseudogene. The CDR3 extends over 17 amino acids.

CDR3 bases: TGTGCCAGCAGCCGGACGAGGAGGGCTGAAGCTTTCTTT. Protein: CASSRTRRAEAFF. This sequence joins TRBV5-4 and TRBJ1-1; no reliable D call. This CDR3 is 13 amino acids long. The V gene lost 4 bases and the J gene lost 6 bases, with 13 bases spanning the gap. Germline V CDR1 and CDR2: SGHNT, YYREEE (reference sequence).

This rearrangement joins TRBV5-6 to TRBJ1-6; TRBD1 aligns across 9 bases. CDR1 SGHDT and CDR2 YYEEEE come from the germline V gene. V shed 3 bases and J 10 bases; nucleotides not matched to a gene: 5. The length of the CDR3 is 14 residues. CDR3 protein: CASSSGQGNSPLHF. The CDR3 DNA follows: TGTGCCAGCAGCTCCGGACAGGGGAACTCACCCCTCCACTTT.

This chain links TRBV6-6 with TRBJ1-2; D perhaps matches TRBD1 (6 bases). The CDR3 totals 15 residues. The V and J ends lost 2 bases and 5 bases respectively, with 15 bases between them. The germline CDR1 and CDR2 sequences are MNHNY and SVGAGI (reference sequence). The CDR3: CASSYPQDRSYGYTF. The CDR3 DNA reads TGTGCCAGCAGTTACCCCCAAGACAGGTCTTATGGCTACACCTTC.

The chain carries TRBV5-4 and TRBJ2-1, with 12 bases that match TRBD1. From germline, CDR1 is SGHNT and CDR2 YYREEE (reference sequence). Unmatched junction bases numbered 7, after V lost 4 bases and J lost 5 bases. The CDR3 length is 16 residues. The CDR3 DNA reads TGTGCCAGCAGCCCAGGGACAGGGGGCACACACAATGAGCAGTTCTTC. Translation: CASSPGTGGTHNEQFF.